Listed below are T cell receptor beta chains from one sample, sequenced in a study of neurological immune-mediated disorders. TCRdb reanalysed the 5' RACE reads using MiXCR and keeps one entry per CDR3 protein. This table holds 50,000 to 55,000 distinct CDR3 sequences, 10% found once. The sample was PBMCs. The receptors come from a man between 65 and 79 years old with HTLV-1-associated myelopathy (HAM/TSP). Each CDR3 is given with its conserved first and last residue. A D gene is named only where the DNA matches it firmly. Clone size is given for some rows only: seen once, a few or many times, or a class if the clone is expanded.

D gene: TRBD2
V gene: TRBV6-1
clone size: many
J gene: TRBJ2-7
CDR3 protein: CASVVAGGPAGSYEQYF
CDR3 DNA: TGTGCCAGCGTGGTAGCGGGAGGCCCAGCAGGGTCCTACGAGCAGTACTTC

D gene: -
V gene: TRBV27
clone size: -
J gene: TRBJ2-3
CDR3 protein: CSSRGLASGNTQYF
CDR3 DNA: TGTTCCAGCAGAGGTCTAGCGAGTGGGAATACGCAGTATTTT

D gene: TRBD2
V gene: TRBV20-1
clone size: many
J gene: TRBJ2-2
CDR3 protein: CSARDPGTSGATGELFF
CDR3 DNA: TGCAGTGCTAGAGATCCCGGGACTAGCGGAGCAACCGGGGAGCTGTTTTTT

D gene: TRBD1
V gene: TRBV28
clone size: many
J gene: TRBJ2-6
CDR3 protein: CASKGAQGAGTGANVLTF
CDR3 DNA: TGTGCCAGCAAAGGGGCACAGGGGGCAGGAACTGGGGCCAACGTCCTGACTTTC

D gene: TRBD2
V gene: TRBV29-1
clone size: many
J gene: TRBJ2-1
CDR3 protein: CSGHSGLAGDEQFF
CDR3 DNA: TGCAGCGGTCACTCGGGACTAGCGGGAGATGAGCAGTTCTTC

D gene: TRBD2
V gene: TRBV2
clone size: many
J gene: TRBJ2-7
CDR3 protein: CASSARLAVSYEQYF
CDR3 DNA: TGTGCCAGCAGTGCCAGACTAGCGGTTTCCTACGAGCAGTACTTC

D gene: -
V gene: TRBV3-1
clone size: many
J gene: TRBJ1-1
CDR3 protein: CASSQRTEAFF
CDR3 DNA: TGTGCCAGCAGCCAACGCACTGAGGCTTTCTTT

D gene: TRBD2
V gene: TRBV7-8
clone size: many
J gene: TRBJ2-3
CDR3 protein: CASSLGPAGYTDTQYF
CDR3 DNA: TGTGCCAGCAGCTTAGGTCCAGCGGGGTACACAGATACGCAGTATTTT

D gene: TRBD2
V gene: TRBV7-9
clone size: many
J gene: TRBJ2-1
CDR3 protein: CASSLAVPAGGFNEQFF
CDR3 DNA: TGTGCCAGCAGCTTAGCGGTTCCAGCGGGAGGATTCAATGAGCAGTTCTTC

D gene: TRBD2
V gene: TRBV4-3
clone size: many
J gene: TRBJ2-2
CDR3 protein: CASSQGALAGGFGELFF
CDR3 DNA: TGCGCCAGCAGCCAAGGCGCGCTAGCGGGAGGGTTCGGGGAGCTGTTTTTT

D gene: TRBD1
V gene: TRBV6-1
clone size: -
J gene: TRBJ2-5
CDR3 protein: CASSEFSGTVLSGETQYF
CDR3 DNA: TGTGCCAGCAGTGAATTTTCCGGGACAGTTCTATCAGGGGAGACCCAGTACTTC

D gene: TRBD2
V gene: TRBV20-1
clone size: many
J gene: TRBJ2-1
CDR3 protein: CSAPTGRAPNEQFF
CDR3 DNA: TGCAGTGCCCCCACCGGGAGGGCCCCCAATGAGCAGTTCTTC

D gene: -
V gene: TRBV11-2
clone size: many
J gene: TRBJ2-2
CDR3 protein: CASSVKRDTGELFF
CDR3 DNA: TGTGCCAGCAGCGTAAAGCGGGACACCGGGGAGCTGTTTTTT

D gene: -
V gene: TRBV12-3/TRBV12-4
clone size: many
J gene: TRBJ1-6
CDR3 protein: CASSAPKSSYNSPLHF
CDR3 DNA: TGTGCCAGCAGTGCCCCCAAGAGCTCCTATAATTCACCCCTCCACTTT

D gene: -
V gene: TRBV6-6
clone size: -
J gene: TRBJ2-1
CDR3 protein: CASSYRRNNEQFF
CDR3 DNA: TGTGCCAGCAGTTACCGGCGTAACAATGAGCAGTTCTTC

D gene: TRBD2
V gene: TRBV12-3/TRBV12-4
clone size: many
J gene: TRBJ2-3
CDR3 protein: CASSFAGLAGGSTDTQYF
CDR3 DNA: TGTGCCAGCAGTTTTGCAGGACTAGCGGGAGGAAGCACAGATACGCAGTATTTT

D gene: -
V gene: TRBV6-5
clone size: many
J gene: TRBJ1-1
CDR3 protein: CASRQRSNTEAFF
CDR3 DNA: TGTGCCAGCCGACAGAGGTCGAACACTGAAGCTTTCTTT

D gene: -
V gene: TRBV6-2/TRBV6-3
clone size: -
J gene: TRBJ1-1
CDR3 protein: CASSGPLGGYTKAFF
CDR3 DNA: TGTGCCAGCAGCGGACCCCTGGGGGGATACACTAAAGCTTTCTTT

D gene: -
V gene: TRBV7-9
clone size: many
J gene: TRBJ1-2
CDR3 protein: CASSVGWDYGYTF
CDR3 DNA: TGTGCCAGCAGCGTAGGATGGGATTATGGCTACACCTTC

D gene: -
V gene: TRBV5-1
clone size: many
J gene: TRBJ1-3
CDR3 protein: CASSLGAGNTIYF
CDR3 DNA: TGCGCCAGCAGCCTGGGTGCGGGAAACACCATATATTTT

D gene: -
V gene: TRBV12-3/TRBV12-4
clone size: many
J gene: TRBJ1-5
CDR3 protein: CASSPRGRGNQPQHF
CDR3 DNA: TGTGCCAGCAGTCCTAGAGGTCGTGGCAATCAGCCCCAGCATTTT

D gene: -
V gene: TRBV6-6
clone size: many
J gene: TRBJ2-2
CDR3 protein: CASSPVQAANGGELFF
CDR3 DNA: TGTGCCAGCAGTCCAGTACAGGCCGCCAACGGCGGGGAGCTGTTTTTT

D gene: -
V gene: TRBV24-1
clone size: -
J gene: TRBJ2-2
CDR3 protein: CATREWGHGELFF
CDR3 DNA: TGTGCCACCAGGGAATGGGGCCACGGAGAGCTGTTTTTT

D gene: -
V gene: TRBV20-1
clone size: many
J gene: TRBJ1-5
CDR3 protein: CSARAPGGENQPQHF
CDR3 DNA: TGCAGTGCTAGAGCGCCAGGAGGGGAGAATCAGCCCCAGCATTTT

D gene: -
V gene: TRBV11-2
clone size: many
J gene: TRBJ2-1
CDR3 protein: CASSSLVEQFF
CDR3 DNA: TGTGCCAGCAGCTCCCTGGTTGAGCAGTTCTTC

D gene: TRBD1
V gene: TRBV6-5
clone size: -
J gene: TRBJ2-3
CDR3 protein: CASSYSGEGGATPDTQYF
CDR3 DNA: TGTGCCAGCAGTTACTCGGGGGAAGGGGGCGCGACCCCAGATACGCAGTATTTT

D gene: -
V gene: TRBV24-1
clone size: many
J gene: TRBJ1-2
CDR3 protein: CATHESGYGYTF
CDR3 DNA: TGTGCCACCCACGAGTCTGGCTATGGCTACACCTTC

D gene: -
V gene: TRBV2
clone size: many
J gene: TRBJ2-2
CDR3 protein: CASRPTRTGELFF
CDR3 DNA: TGTGCCAGCAGACCGACACGGACCGGGGAGCTGTTTTTT

D gene: -
V gene: TRBV9
clone size: many
J gene: TRBJ2-3
CDR3 protein: CASSVGLPPLALSTDTQYF
CDR3 DNA: TGTGCCAGCAGCGTAGGACTCCCCCCACTCGCCCTTAGCACAGATACGCAGTATTTT

D gene: -
V gene: TRBV7-9
clone size: -
J gene: TRBJ2-3
CDR3 protein: CASIPLGTQYF
CDR3 DNA: TGTGCCAGCATCCCCCTCGGCACGCAGTATTTT

D gene: TRBD1
V gene: TRBV10-3
clone size: many
J gene: TRBJ1-6
CDR3 protein: CASGGQGNSPLHF
CDR3 DNA: TGTGCCTCGGGAGGACAGGGGAATTCACCCCTCCACTTT

D gene: -
V gene: TRBV12-3/TRBV12-4
clone size: -
J gene: TRBJ2-4
CDR3 protein: CASRSNRVTKYIQYF
CDR3 DNA: TGTGCCAGCAGGAGCAACAGGGTAACCAAATACATTCAGTACTTC

D gene: TRBD2
V gene: TRBV12-3/TRBV12-4
clone size: many
J gene: TRBJ2-1
CDR3 protein: CASLSSGKYNEQFF
CDR3 DNA: TGTGCCAGCCTGTCTAGCGGGAAATACAATGAGCAGTTCTTC

D gene: -
V gene: TRBV5-1
clone size: many
J gene: TRBJ1-6
CDR3 protein: CASSTTPGTANSPLHF
CDR3 DNA: TGCGCCAGCAGCACGACACCCGGGACCGCAAATTCACCCCTCCACTTT

D gene: -
V gene: TRBV7-2
clone size: many
J gene: TRBJ2-5
CDR3 protein: CASTKNPILSQETQYF
CDR3 DNA: TGTGCCAGCACCAAAAACCCTATTCTCTCCCAAGAGACCCAGTACTTC

D gene: -
V gene: TRBV20-1
clone size: many
J gene: TRBJ2-5
CDR3 protein: CSARVPTNRETQYF
CDR3 DNA: TGCAGTGCTAGAGTCCCGACCAATCGAGAGACCCAGTACTTC

D gene: TRBD1
V gene: TRBV7-9
clone size: many
J gene: TRBJ1-5
CDR3 protein: CASSLGQGATQPQHF
CDR3 DNA: TGTGCCAGCAGCTTAGGGCAGGGGGCAACTCAGCCCCAGCATTTT

D gene: -
V gene: TRBV5-1
clone size: many
J gene: TRBJ2-5
CDR3 protein: CASSLASLGGTQETQYF
CDR3 DNA: TGCGCCAGCAGCTTGGCCTCTCTTGGCGGGACGCAAGAGACCCAGTACTTC

D gene: -
V gene: TRBV5-1
clone size: medium-sized
J gene: TRBJ2-3
CDR3 protein: CASSSTDTHRNTQYF
CDR3 DNA: TGCGCCAGCAGCTCGACCGACACCCACAGAAATACGCAGTATTTT

D gene: TRBD1
V gene: TRBV7-9
clone size: many
J gene: TRBJ1-1
CDR3 protein: CASSIPQGRGSEAFF
CDR3 DNA: TGTGCCAGCAGCATACCACAGGGGCGCGGGTCTGAAGCTTTCTTT

D gene: -
V gene: TRBV5-1
clone size: many
J gene: TRBJ2-5
CDR3 protein: CASSLSETQYF
CDR3 DNA: TGCGCCAGCAGCTTGAGTGAGACCCAGTACTTC

D gene: TRBD1
V gene: TRBV5-6
clone size: many
J gene: TRBJ1-5
CDR3 protein: CASSSSGGRQPQHF
CDR3 DNA: TGTGCCAGCAGCTCGTCAGGGGGCAGGCAGCCCCAGCATTTT

D gene: -
V gene: TRBV14
clone size: many
J gene: TRBJ2-5
CDR3 protein: CASSQVSGWTQYF
CDR3 DNA: TGTGCCAGCAGCCAAGTTTCGGGCTGGACCCAGTACTTC

D gene: TRBD1
V gene: TRBV4-3
clone size: many
J gene: TRBJ2-1
CDR3 protein: CASSQDVDRGYYNEQFF
CDR3 DNA: TGCGCCAGCAGCCAAGATGTGGACAGGGGGTATTACAATGAGCAGTTCTTC

D gene: TRBD1
V gene: TRBV7-8
clone size: many
J gene: TRBJ2-1
CDR3 protein: CASSSTGKDEQFF
CDR3 DNA: TGTGCCAGCAGCTCGACAGGGAAGGATGAGCAGTTCTTC

D gene: TRBD2
V gene: TRBV7-2
clone size: -
J gene: TRBJ2-3
CDR3 protein: CASSAELLAGLNTDTQYF
CDR3 DNA: TGTGCCAGCAGCGCCGAATTACTAGCGGGGCTAAACACAGATACGCAGTATTTT

D gene: TRBD1
V gene: TRBV7-2
clone size: many
J gene: TRBJ2-7
CDR3 protein: CASSLEGASGEQYF
CDR3 DNA: TGTGCCAGCAGCTTAGAGGGGGCTTCGGGTGAGCAGTACTTC

D gene: TRBD1
V gene: TRBV7-9
clone size: many
J gene: TRBJ1-5
CDR3 protein: CASSAGGELPQHF
CDR3 DNA: TGTGCCAGCAGCGCAGGGGGGGAGTTGCCCCAGCATTTT

D gene: -
V gene: TRBV5-1
clone size: many
J gene: TRBJ2-7
CDR3 protein: CASSSSASYEQYF
CDR3 DNA: TGCGCCAGCAGTTCCTCAGCCTCCTACGAGCAGTACTTC

D gene: -
V gene: TRBV24-1
clone size: many
J gene: TRBJ2-3
CDR3 protein: CATSDSKWTAHVDTQYF
CDR3 DNA: TGTGCCACCAGTGACTCCAAATGGACAGCTCATGTGGATACGCAGTATTTT

D gene: TRBD1
V gene: TRBV5-1
clone size: many
J gene: TRBJ2-7
CDR3 protein: CASSAGTGIDEQYF
CDR3 DNA: TGCGCCAGCAGCGCCGGGACAGGGATTGACGAGCAGTACTTC

D gene: -
V gene: TRBV5-1
clone size: many
J gene: TRBJ2-7
CDR3 protein: CASSLRPGPLSYEQYF
CDR3 DNA: TGCGCCAGCAGCTTGAGGCCAGGGCCCCTCTCCTACGAGCAGTACTTC

D gene: TRBD2
V gene: TRBV10-3
clone size: many
J gene: TRBJ2-6
CDR3 protein: CAISGTSGRHRGANVLTF
CDR3 DNA: TGTGCCATCAGCGGGACTAGCGGGAGACACCGTGGGGCCAACGTCCTGACTTTC

D gene: -
V gene: TRBV28
clone size: many
J gene: TRBJ2-6
CDR3 protein: CASGRGGSGANVLTF
CDR3 DNA: TGTGCCAGCGGTCGTGGGGGCTCTGGGGCCAACGTCCTGACTTTC

D gene: -
V gene: TRBV7-9
clone size: many
J gene: TRBJ2-7
CDR3 protein: CASSPLGGGSSYEQYF
CDR3 DNA: TGTGCCAGCAGTCCCCTCGGGGGCGGTAGCTCCTACGAGCAGTACTTC

D gene: TRBD1
V gene: TRBV10-3
clone size: many
J gene: TRBJ2-1
CDR3 protein: CAISESAGTGTYNEQFF
CDR3 DNA: TGTGCCATCAGTGAGTCTGCCGGGACAGGGACCTACAATGAGCAGTTCTTC

D gene: -
V gene: TRBV18
clone size: many
J gene: TRBJ2-3
CDR3 protein: CASSGQDTQYF
CDR3 DNA: TGTGCCAGCTCAGGACAGGATACGCAGTATTTT

D gene: -
V gene: TRBV20-1
clone size: many
J gene: TRBJ1-2
CDR3 protein: CSASLIRVYTF
CDR3 DNA: TGCAGTGCTAGCCTGATTCGGGTTTACACCTTC

D gene: -
V gene: TRBV11-2
clone size: many
J gene: TRBJ2-7
CDR3 protein: CASSFTGRAYEQYF
CDR3 DNA: TGTGCCAGCAGCTTCACGGGCAGGGCCTACGAGCAGTACTTC